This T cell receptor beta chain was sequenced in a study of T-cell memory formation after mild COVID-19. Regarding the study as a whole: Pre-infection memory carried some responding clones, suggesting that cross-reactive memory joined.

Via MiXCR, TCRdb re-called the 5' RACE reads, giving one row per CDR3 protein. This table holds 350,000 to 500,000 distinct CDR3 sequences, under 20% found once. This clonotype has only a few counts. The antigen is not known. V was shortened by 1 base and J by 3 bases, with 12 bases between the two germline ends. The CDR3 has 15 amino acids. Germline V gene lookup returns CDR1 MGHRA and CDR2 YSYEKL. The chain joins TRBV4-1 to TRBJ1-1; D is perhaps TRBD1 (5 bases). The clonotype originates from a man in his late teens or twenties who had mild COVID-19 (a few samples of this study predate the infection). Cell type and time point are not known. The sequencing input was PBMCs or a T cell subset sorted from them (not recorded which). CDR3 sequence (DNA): TGCGCCAGCAGCCAAGTAAGGTCGGGGGACACTGAAGCTTTCTTT. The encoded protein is CASSQVRSGDTEAFF.